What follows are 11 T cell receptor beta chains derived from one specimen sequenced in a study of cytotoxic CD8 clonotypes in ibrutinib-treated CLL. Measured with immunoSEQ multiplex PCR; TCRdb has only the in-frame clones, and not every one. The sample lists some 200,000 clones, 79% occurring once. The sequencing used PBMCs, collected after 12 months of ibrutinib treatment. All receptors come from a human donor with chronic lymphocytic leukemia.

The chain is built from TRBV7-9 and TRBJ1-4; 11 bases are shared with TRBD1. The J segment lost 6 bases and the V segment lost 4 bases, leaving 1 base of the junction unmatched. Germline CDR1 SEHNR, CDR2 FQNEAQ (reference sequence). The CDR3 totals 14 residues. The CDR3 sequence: CASSSGQGDEKLFF. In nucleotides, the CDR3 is TGTGCCAGCAGCTCGGGACAGGGGGATGAAAAACTGTTTTTT.

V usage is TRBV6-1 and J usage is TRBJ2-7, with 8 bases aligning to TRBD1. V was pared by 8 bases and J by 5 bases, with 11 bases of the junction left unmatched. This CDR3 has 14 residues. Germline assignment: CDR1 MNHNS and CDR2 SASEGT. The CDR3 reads CASGLRTGYHEQYF. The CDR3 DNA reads TGTGCCAGCGGTTTACGGACAGGGTACCACGAGCAGTACTTC.

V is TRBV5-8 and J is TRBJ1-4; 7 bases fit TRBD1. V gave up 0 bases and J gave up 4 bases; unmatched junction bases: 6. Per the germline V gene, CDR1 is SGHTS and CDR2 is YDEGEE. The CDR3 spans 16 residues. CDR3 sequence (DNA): TGTGCCAGCAGCTTGGGGTACAGGGGCGGTAATGAAAAACTGTTTTTT. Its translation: CASSLGYRGGNEKLFF.

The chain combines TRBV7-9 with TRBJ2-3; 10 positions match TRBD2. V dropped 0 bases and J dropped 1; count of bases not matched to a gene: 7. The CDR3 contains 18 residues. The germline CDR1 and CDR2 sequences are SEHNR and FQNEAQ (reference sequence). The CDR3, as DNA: TGTGCCAGCAGCTTAGCGAAACTAGCGGGGTCTCGCACAGATACGCAGTATTTT. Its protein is CASSLAKLAGSRTDTQYF. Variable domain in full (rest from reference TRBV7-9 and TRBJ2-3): DTGVSQNPRHKITKRGQNVTFRCDPISEHNRLYWYRQTLGQGPEFLTYFQNEAQLEKSRLLSDRFSAERPKGSFSTLEIQRTEQGDSAMYLCASSLAKLAGSRTDTQYFGPGTRLTVL.

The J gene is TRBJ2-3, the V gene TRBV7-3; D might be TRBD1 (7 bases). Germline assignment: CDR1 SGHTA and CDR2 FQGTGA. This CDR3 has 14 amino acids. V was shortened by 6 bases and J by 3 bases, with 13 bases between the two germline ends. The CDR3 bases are TGTGCCAGCAGTCAGACAGGGACTACAGATACGCAGTATTTT. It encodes CASSQTGTTDTQYF.

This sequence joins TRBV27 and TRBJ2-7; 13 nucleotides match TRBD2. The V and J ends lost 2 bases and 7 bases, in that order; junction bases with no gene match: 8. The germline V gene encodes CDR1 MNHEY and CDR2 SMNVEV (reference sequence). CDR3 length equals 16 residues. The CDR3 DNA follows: TGTGCCAGCAGTTTAATACTAGCGGGAGGGCCGGGGGAGCAGTACTTC. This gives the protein CASSLILAGGPGEQYF.

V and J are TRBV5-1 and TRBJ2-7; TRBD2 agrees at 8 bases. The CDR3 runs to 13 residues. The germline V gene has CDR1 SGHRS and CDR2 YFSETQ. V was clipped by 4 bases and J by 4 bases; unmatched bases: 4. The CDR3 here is CASSPGLAYEQYF. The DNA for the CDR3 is TGCGCCAGCAGCCCAGGACTAGCATACGAGCAGTACTTC.

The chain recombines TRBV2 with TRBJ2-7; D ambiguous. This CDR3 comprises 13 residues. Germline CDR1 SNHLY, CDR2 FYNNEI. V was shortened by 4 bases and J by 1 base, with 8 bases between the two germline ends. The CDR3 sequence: CASSGAVSYEQYF. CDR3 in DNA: TGTGCCAGCAGTGGGGCGGTTTCCTACGAGCAGTACTTC.

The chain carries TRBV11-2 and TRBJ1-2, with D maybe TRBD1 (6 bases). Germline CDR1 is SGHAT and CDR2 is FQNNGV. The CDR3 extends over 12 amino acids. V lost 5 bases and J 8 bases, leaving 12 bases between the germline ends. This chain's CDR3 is CASSPNQGGYTF. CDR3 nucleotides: TGTGCCAGCAGCCCAAACCAGGGGGGCTACACCTTC. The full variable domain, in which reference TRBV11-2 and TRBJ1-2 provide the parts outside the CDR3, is EAGVAQSPRYKIIEKRQSVAFWCNPISGHATLYWYQQILGQGPKLLIQFQNNGVVDDSQLPKDRFSAERLKGVDSTLKIQPAKLEDSAVYLCASSPNQGGYTFGSGTRLTVV.

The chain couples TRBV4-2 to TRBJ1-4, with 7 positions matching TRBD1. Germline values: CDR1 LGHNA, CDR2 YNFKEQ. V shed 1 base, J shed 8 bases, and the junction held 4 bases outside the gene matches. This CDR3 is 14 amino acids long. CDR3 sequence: CASSQGQGGEKLFF. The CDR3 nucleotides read TGTGCCAGCAGCCAAGGGCAGGGGGGCGAAAAACTGTTTTTT.

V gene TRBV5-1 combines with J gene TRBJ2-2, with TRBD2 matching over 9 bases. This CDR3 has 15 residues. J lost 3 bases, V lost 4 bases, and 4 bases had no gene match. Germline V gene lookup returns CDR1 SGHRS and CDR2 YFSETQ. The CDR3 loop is CASSVAGEYTGELFF. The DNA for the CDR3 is TGCGCCAGCAGCGTAGCGGGGGAGTACACCGGGGAGCTGTTTTTT.